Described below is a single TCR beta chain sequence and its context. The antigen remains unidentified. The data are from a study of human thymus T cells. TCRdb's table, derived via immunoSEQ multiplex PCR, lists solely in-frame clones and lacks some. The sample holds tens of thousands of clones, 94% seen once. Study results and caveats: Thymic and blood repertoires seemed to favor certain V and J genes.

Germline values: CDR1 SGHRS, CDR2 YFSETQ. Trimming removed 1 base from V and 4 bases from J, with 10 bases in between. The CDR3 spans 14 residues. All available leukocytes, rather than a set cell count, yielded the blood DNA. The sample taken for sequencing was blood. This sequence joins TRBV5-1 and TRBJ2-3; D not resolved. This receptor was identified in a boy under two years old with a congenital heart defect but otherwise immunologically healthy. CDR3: CASSLLGGPDTQYF. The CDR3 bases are TGCGCCAGCAGCTTGTTGGGCGGCCCAGATACGCAGTATTTT.